Listed here are 7 T cell receptor beta chains from one sample, sequenced in a study of naive and memory T cell subsets. The beta constant-region primer was an equimolar mix of two oligonucleotides covering TRBC1 and TRBC2. The ligated cDNA underwent four PCR rounds using SP2 and nested alpha and beta constant-region primers. TCRdb re-analysed the UMI-ligation and nested PCR reads in MiXCR, keeping a single row per CDR3 protein. The repertoire has 95,000 to 150,000 distinct CDR3 sequences, 35% to 40% of them found once; the top ten carry less than 1%. Material: central memory CD4+ T cells from blood. These receptors all stem from a human donor in good health.

The chain uses TRBV2 and TRBJ2-7; 8 bases fit TRBD2. The trim removed 6 bases at V and 2 bases at J, leaving 12 bases unmatched. Germline V CDR1 and CDR2: SNHLY, FYNNEI. This CDR3 comprises 16 residues. The CDR3: CASSGRSGSRAYEQYF. CDR3 coding DNA: TGTGCCAGCAGCGGTAGAAGCGGGAGTAGGGCCTACGAGCAGTACTTC.

The chain has TRBV10-2 and TRBJ1-1; D is unclear. Trimming stripped 5 bases from V and 2 bases from J, with 9 bases between. Germline CDR1 reads WSHSY; CDR2 reads SAAADI. This CDR3 has 13 amino acids. The CDR3 region has the DNA TGCGCCAGCAGTCGGGGAGACAACACTGAAGCTTTCTTT. This gives the protein CASSRGDNTEAFF.

The chain recombines TRBV5-6 with TRBJ2-1; 9 nucleotides agree with TRBD2. V gave up 2 bases and J gave up 16 bases; unmatched junction bases: 7. The CDR3 extends over 12 amino acids. CDR1 is SGHDT, CDR2 YYEEEE, per germline. CDR3 sequence: CASSFPPGLAFF. CDR3 coding DNA: TGTGCCAGCAGCTTCCCGCCGGGACTAGCTTTCTTC.

V gene TRBV18 combines with J gene TRBJ1-1; D not certain. Germline V gene sequence: CDR1 KGHSH, CDR2 LQKENI. Trimming stripped 4 bases from V and 6 bases from J, with 6 bases between. There are 11 residues in the CDR3. The CDR3 nucleotides read TGTGCCAGCTCACTAAAGGCTGAAGCTTTCTTT. It encodes CASSLKAEAFF.

This clonotype has only a few counts. The chain combines TRBV20-1 with TRBJ2-1, with 8 nucleotides matching TRBD1. Germline values: CDR1 DFQATT, CDR2 SNEGSKA (reference sequence). Germline trimming cut 5 bases from V and 7 bases from J; bases unmatched to any gene: 7. The CDR3 sequence is 13 residues long. The CDR3 DNA reads as TGCAGTGCTCCCCGGACAGGGATGAATGAGCAGTTCTTC. It specifies CSAPRTGMNEQFF.

The rearrangement joins TRBV7-9 to TRBJ2-7; D is uncertain. V lost 5 bases to trimming and J lost 0 bases, with 11 bases between them. Germline V CDR1 and CDR2: SEHNR, FQNEAQ (reference sequence). The CDR3 extends over 14 amino acids. The CDR3 loop reads CASSALSGSYEQYF. CDR3 bases: TGTGCCAGCAGCGCCCTATCGGGCTCCTACGAGCAGTACTTC.

This chain links TRBV10-3 with TRBJ1-2, with unresolved D. This CDR3 comprises 13 residues. Germline CDR1 ENHRY, CDR2 SYGVKD. Trimming shortened V by 6 bases and J by 0 bases, and 8 bases separated the two germline ends. This CDR3 is CAISQQPNYGYTF. The DNA for the CDR3 is TGTGCCATCAGCCAGCAACCTAACTATGGCTACACCTTC.